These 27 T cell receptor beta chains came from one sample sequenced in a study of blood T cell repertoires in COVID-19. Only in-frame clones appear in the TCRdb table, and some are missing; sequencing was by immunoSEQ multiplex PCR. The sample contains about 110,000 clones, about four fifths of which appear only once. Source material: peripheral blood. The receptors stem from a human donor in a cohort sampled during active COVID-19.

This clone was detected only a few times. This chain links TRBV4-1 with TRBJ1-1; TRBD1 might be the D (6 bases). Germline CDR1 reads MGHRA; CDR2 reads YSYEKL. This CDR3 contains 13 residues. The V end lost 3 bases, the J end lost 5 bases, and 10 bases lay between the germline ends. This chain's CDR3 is CASSHRRGTEAFF. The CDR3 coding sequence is TGCGCCAGCAGCCATAGAAGGGGGACTGAAGCTTTCTTT.

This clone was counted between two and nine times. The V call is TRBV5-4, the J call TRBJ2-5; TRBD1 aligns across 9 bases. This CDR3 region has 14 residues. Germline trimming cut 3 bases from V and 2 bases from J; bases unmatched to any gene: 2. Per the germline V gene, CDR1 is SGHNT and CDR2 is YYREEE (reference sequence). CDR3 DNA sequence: TGTGCCAGCAGCTATGGACAGGGGCAAGAGACCCAGTACTTC. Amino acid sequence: CASSYGQGQETQYF.

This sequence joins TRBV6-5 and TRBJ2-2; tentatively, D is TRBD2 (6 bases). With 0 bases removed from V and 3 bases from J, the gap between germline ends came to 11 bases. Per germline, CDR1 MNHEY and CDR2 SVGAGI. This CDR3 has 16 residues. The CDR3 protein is CASSYSSGLYTGELFF. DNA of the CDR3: TGTGCCAGCAGTTACTCAAGCGGGCTGTACACCGGGGAGCTGTTTTTT.

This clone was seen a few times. The CDR3 DNA follows: TGTGCCACCAGCAGTGGACAGGGGGGGATTGGCTACACCTTC. It codes for CATSSGQGGIGYTF. The chain uses TRBV15 and TRBJ1-2; TRBD1 matches 10 bases. Germline CDR1 reads LNHNV; CDR2 reads YYDKDF (reference sequence). CDR3 length: 14 residues. V lost 3 bases, J lost 7 bases, and 5 bases stayed unmatched. Full variable domain (outside the CDR3, taken from reference TRBV15 and TRBJ1-2): DAMVIQNPRYQVTQFGKPVTLSCSQTLNHNVMYWYQQKSSQAPKLLFHYYDKDFNNEADTPDNFQSRRPNTSFCFLDIRSPGLGDTAMYLCATSSGQGGIGYTFGSGTRLTVV.

The CDR3 DNA is TGTGCCAGCAGTGCCCACAACGTCCTGACTTTC. Translating it yields CASSAHNVLTF. The V and J genes are TRBV25-1 and TRBJ2-6, with unresolved D. CDR1 is MGHDK, CDR2 SYGVNS, per germline. The CDR3 runs to 11 residues. V was trimmed by 4 bases and J by 9 bases, leaving 4 bases between them.

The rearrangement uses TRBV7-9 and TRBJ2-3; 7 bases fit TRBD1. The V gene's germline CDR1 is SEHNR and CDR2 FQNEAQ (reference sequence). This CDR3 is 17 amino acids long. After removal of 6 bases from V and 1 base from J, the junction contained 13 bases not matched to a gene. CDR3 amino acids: CASRYHQGTGGTDTQYF. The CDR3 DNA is TGTGCCAGCAGATACCACCAGGGCACAGGGGGCACAGATACGCAGTATTTT.

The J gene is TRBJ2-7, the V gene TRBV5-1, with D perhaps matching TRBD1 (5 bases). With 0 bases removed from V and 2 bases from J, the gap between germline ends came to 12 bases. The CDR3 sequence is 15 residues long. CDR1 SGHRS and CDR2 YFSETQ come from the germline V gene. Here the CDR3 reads CASSLAGAQAYEQYF. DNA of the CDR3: TGCGCCAGCAGCTTGGCTGGGGCACAGGCCTACGAGCAGTACTTC. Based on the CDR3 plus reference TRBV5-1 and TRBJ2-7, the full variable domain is KAGVTQTPRYLIKTRGQQVTLSCSPISGHRSVSWYQQTPGQGLQFLFEYFSETQRNKGNFPGRFSGRQFSNSRSEMNVSTLELGDSALYLCASSLAGAQAYEQYFGPGTRLTVT.

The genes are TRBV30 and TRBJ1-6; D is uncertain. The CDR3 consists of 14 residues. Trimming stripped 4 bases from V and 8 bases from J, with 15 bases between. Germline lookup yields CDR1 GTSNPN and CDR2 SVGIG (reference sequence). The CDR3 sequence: CAWTVLKRDSPLHF. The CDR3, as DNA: TGTGCCTGGACAGTCCTTAAGCGGGATTCACCCCTCCACTTT. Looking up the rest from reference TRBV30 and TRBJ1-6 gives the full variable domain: SQTIHQWPATLVQPVGSPLSLECTVEGTSNPNLYWYRQAAGRGLQLLFYSVGIGQISSEVPQNLSASRPQDRQFILSSKKLLLSDSGFYLCAWTVLKRDSPLHFGNGTRLTVT.

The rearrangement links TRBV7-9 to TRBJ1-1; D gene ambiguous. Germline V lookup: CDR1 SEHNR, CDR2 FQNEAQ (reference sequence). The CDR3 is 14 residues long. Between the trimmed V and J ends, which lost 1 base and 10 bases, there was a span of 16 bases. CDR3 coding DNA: TGTGCCAGCAGCTTAGGGGCTGGGGAGTTAGGAGCTTTCTTT. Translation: CASSLGAGELGAFF.

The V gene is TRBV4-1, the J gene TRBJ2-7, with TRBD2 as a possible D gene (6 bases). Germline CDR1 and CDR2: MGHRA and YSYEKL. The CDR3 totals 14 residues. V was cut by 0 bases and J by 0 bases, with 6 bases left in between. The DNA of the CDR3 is TGCGCCAGCAGCCAAGAACTAGCCTCCTACGAGCAGTACTTC. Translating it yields CASSQELASYEQYF.

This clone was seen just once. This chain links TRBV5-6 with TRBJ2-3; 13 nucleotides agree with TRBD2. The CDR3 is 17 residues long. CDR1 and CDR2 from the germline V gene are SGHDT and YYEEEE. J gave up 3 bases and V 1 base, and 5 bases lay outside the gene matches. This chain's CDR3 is CASSLTSGRGITDTQYF. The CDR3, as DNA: TGTGCCAGCAGCTTGACTAGCGGGAGGGGTATTACAGATACGCAGTATTTT.

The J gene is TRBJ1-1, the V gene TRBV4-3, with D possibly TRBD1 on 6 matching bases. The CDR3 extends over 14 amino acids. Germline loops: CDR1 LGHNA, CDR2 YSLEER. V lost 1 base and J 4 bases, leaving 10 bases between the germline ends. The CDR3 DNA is TGCGCCAGCAGCCAAGTAATCAGGGGCACTGAAGCTTTCTTT. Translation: CASSQVIRGTEAFF.

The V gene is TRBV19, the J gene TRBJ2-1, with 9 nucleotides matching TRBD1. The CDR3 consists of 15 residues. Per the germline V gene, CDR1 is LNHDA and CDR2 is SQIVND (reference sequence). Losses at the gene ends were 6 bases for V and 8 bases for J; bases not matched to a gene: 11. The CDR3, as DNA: TGTGCCAGTAGCCATGGGACAGGGAGAATGCATGAGCAGTTCTTC. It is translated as CASSHGTGRMHEQFF.

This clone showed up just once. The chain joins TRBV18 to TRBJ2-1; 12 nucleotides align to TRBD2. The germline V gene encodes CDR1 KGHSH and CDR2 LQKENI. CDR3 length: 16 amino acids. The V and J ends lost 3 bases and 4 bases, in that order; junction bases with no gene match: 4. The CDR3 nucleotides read TGTGCCAGCTCACCCCCGACTAGCGGGAGTTACAATGAGCAGTTCTTC. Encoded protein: CASSPPTSGSYNEQFF.

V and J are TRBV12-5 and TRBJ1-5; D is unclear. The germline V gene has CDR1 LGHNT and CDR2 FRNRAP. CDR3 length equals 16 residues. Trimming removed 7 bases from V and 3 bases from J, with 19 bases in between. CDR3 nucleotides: TGTGCTAGTGCCCTGCCCTCAGGATTAGACAATCAGCCCCAGCATTTT. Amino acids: CASALPSGLDNQPQHF.

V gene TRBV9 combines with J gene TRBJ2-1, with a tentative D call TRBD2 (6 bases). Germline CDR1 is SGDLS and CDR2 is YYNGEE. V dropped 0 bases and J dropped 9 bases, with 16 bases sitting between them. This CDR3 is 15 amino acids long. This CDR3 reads CASSVGGGTLGEQFF. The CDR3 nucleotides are TGTGCCAGCAGCGTAGGTGGGGGGACTTTGGGTGAGCAGTTCTTC.

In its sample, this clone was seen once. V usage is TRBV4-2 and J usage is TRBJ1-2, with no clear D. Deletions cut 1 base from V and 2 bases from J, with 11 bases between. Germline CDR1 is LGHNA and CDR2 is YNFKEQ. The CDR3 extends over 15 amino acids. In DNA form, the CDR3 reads TGTGCCAGCAGCCAAGGCATCGGGGTGAACTATGGCTACACCTTC. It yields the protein CASSQGIGVNYGYTF.

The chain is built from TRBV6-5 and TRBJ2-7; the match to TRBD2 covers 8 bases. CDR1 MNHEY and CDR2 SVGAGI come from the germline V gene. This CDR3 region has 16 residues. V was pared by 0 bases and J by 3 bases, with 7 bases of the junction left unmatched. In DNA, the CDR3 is TGTGCCAGCAGTTACTCGGGAACTGGGACTAGCTACGAGCAGTACTTC. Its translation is CASSYSGTGTSYEQYF.

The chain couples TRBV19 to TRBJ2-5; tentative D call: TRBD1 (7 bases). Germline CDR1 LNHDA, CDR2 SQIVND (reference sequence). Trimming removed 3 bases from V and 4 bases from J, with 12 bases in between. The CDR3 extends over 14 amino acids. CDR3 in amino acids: CASSIQGGRETQYF. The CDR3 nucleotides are TGTGCCAGTAGTATCCAGGGGGGAAGAGAGACCCAGTACTTC.

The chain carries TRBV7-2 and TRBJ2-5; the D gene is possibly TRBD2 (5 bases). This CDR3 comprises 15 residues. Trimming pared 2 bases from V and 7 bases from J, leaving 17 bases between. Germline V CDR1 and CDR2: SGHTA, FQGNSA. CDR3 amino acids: CASSLNRGSAVTQYF. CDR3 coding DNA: TGTGCCAGCAGCTTAAATCGCGGTAGCGCGGTGACCCAGTACTTC.

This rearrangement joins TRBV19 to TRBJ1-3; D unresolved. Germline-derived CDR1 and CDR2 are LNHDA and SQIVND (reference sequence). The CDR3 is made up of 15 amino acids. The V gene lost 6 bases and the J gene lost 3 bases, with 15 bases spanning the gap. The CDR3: CASSTRDNLGNTIYF. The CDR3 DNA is TGTGCCAGTAGCACACGAGACAACCTTGGAAACACCATATATTTT.

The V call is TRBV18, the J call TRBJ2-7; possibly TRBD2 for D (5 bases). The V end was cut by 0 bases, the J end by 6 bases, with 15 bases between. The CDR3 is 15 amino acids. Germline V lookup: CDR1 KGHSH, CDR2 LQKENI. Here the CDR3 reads CASSPPSGRVAEQYF. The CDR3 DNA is TGTGCCAGCTCACCACCCTCGGGAAGAGTTGCCGAGCAGTACTTC.

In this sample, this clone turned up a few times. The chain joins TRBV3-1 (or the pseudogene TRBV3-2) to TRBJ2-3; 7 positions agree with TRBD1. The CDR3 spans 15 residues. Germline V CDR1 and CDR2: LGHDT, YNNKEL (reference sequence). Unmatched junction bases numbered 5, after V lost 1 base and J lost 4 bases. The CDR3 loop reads CASSQGQGGADTQYF. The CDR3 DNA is TGTGCCAGCAGCCAAGGACAGGGCGGAGCAGATACGCAGTATTTT.

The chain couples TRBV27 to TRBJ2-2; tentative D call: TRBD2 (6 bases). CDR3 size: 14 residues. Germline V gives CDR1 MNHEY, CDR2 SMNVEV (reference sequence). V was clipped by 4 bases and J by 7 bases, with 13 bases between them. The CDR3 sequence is CASSSRREVGELFF. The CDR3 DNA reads TGTGCCAGCAGTTCAAGGAGGGAAGTCGGGGAGCTGTTTTTT.

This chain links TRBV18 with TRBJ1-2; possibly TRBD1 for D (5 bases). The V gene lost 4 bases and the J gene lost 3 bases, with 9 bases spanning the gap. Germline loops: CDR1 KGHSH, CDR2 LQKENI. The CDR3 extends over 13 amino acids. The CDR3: CASSLDRDYGYTF. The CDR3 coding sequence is TGTGCCAGCTCACTCGACAGAGACTATGGCTACACCTTC.

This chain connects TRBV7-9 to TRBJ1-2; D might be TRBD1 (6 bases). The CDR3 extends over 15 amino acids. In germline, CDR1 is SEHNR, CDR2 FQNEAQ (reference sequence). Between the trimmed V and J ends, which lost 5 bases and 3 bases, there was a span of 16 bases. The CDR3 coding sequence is TGTGCCAGCAGCCCTCGCGGGGGGGCGCACTATGGCTACACCTTC. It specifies CASSPRGGAHYGYTF.

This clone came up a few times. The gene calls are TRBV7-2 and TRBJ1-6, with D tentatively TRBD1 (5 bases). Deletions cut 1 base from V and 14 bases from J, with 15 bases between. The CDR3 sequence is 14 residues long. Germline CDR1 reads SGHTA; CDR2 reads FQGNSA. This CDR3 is CASSLDVGALALHF. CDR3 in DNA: TGTGCCAGCAGCTTAGACGTAGGGGCCCTGGCCCTCCACTTT.